Sequencing of this TCR beta chain was carried out in a study of blood T cell repertoires in COVID-19. Study in general: Material from acute and convalescent COVID-19 was sourced from the United States, Italy and Spain. The analysed material was cDNA or gDNA that came from T cells, B-cell-depleted T cells, or PBMCs.

The junction had 3 bases not matched to a gene; V was cut back by 7 bases and J by 8 bases. The CDR3 has 12 residues. The repertoire was sequenced with immunoSEQ multiplex PCR; TCRdb's copy has only in-frame clones and lacks some. The top ten hold 10% to 15% of the sample, which has about 21,000 clones, over 60% seen once. The V and J genes are TRBV12-3 or TRBV12-4 and TRBJ2-2; 8 bases map to TRBD2. The TCR originated in a man in his 60s with active COVID-19. The source material was peripheral blood. CDR3 sequence (DNA): TGTGCCAGCACTAGACTAGCGGGGGAGCTGTTTTTT. Protein: CASTRLAGELFF.